These 26 T cell receptor beta chains share one sample of origin, sequenced in a study of T cells expressing NK-cell markers. TCRdb reanalyzed the 5' RACE reads, giving one entry per CDR3 protein sequence and no DNA. The sample spans approximately 550,000 distinct CDR3 sequences; the ten largest clones claim roughly 3.4%. Sequenced material: blood T cells: a sorted CD56 or NKG2C T cell subset, CD4+ or CD8+ T cells, or bulk PBMC T cells (not recorded which). These receptors all stem from a man in his late teens or twenties in good health.

The chain employs TRBV7-2 and TRBJ2-7; TCRdb's assignment of TRBD1 cannot be checked, as there is no DNA. CDR3 length equals 15 residues. Germline values: CDR1 SGHTA, CDR2 FQGNSA. The CDR3 protein is CASSPDRGQWYEQYF.

The V gene is TRBV12-5, the J gene TRBJ2-3; TCRdb returns TRBD1, unconfirmable since there is no DNA. CDR3 length equals 13 residues. Germline-derived CDR1 and CDR2 are LGHNT and FRNRAP. The CDR3 here is CASGQGSTDTQYF.

V usage is TRBV4-2 and J usage is TRBJ2-1; absent DNA, TCRdb's TRBD2 call cannot be checked. This CDR3 is 14 amino acids long. Germline V lookup: CDR1 LGHNA, CDR2 YNFKEQ. The CDR3 sequence is CASSQEGLYNEQFF.

CDR3 sequence: CASSQVRLGPESAGELFF. The chain employs TRBV4-1 and TRBJ2-2; as DNA is missing, the TRBD2 call by TCRdb cannot be tested. The CDR3 sequence is 18 residues long. Germline assignment: CDR1 MGHRA and CDR2 YSYEKL.

The chain is built from TRBV15 and TRBJ2-4; TCRdb calls TRBD1, which cannot be checked without DNA. The CDR3 is 18 residues long. In germline, CDR1 is LNHNV, CDR2 YYDKDF (reference sequence). The CDR3 reads CATSRPTPTDRYNYIQYF.

This chain's CDR3 is CATSDQGGTDEQYF. The rearrangement uses TRBV15 and TRBJ2-7; TCRdb names TRBD2, which stays unverified in the absence of DNA. CDR1 is LNHNV and CDR2 is YYDKDF in the germline V gene (reference sequence). This CDR3 has 14 amino acids.

The chain joins TRBV29-1 to TRBJ2-7; TCRdb's assignment of TRBD1 cannot be checked, as there is no DNA. The CDR3 spans 14 residues. Germline V gives CDR1 SQVTM, CDR2 ANQGSEA. This CDR3 reads CSVETRGGVYEQYF.

The CDR3 loop is CAISESRQGREKLFF. This rearrangement joins TRBV10-3 to TRBJ2-2; as DNA is missing, the TRBD1 call by TCRdb cannot be tested. This CDR3 comprises 15 residues. Germline CDR1 reads ENHRY; CDR2 reads SYGVKD.

The chain carries TRBV2 and TRBJ1-1. The CDR3 contains 15 residues. The germline CDR1 and CDR2 sequences are SNHLY and FYNNEI. The CDR3 protein is CASSNLGLKNTEAFF.

The genes are TRBV12-3 or TRBV12-4 and TRBJ2-2; TCRdb lists TRBD1, though no DNA is available to test this call. The CDR3 is 17 amino acids. CDR3 loop: CASSAAPGTKNTGELFF.

The chain joins TRBV7-9 to TRBJ2-1. The CDR3 has 14 amino acids. From germline, CDR1 is SEHNR and CDR2 FQNEAQ (reference sequence). The CDR3 loop is CASTAGALNNEQFF.

The chain has TRBV24-1 and TRBJ1-2; without DNA, the TCRdb call of TRBD1 cannot be checked. The length of the CDR3 is 16 residues. CDR1 and CDR2 from the germline V gene are KGHDR and SFDVKD. CDR3 in amino acids: CATSDLRTGGGYGYTF.

The chain carries TRBV2 and TRBJ2-4. CDR1 SNHLY and CDR2 FYNNEI come from the germline V gene. This CDR3 contains 16 residues. CDR3 region: CASRTRDGVIYDIQYF.

The CDR3 loop reads CASSQERAGKHEQYF. This chain links TRBV4-3 with TRBJ2-7; TCRdb gives TRBD1 as the D gene, but with no DNA this cannot be confirmed. The CDR3 contains 15 residues. CDR1 and CDR2 (germline): LGHNA, YSLEER.

The CDR3 reads CASSSSPVNTGELFF. This rearrangement joins TRBV7-2 to TRBJ2-2. Looked up from germline, CDR1 is SGHTA and CDR2 is FQGNSA. This CDR3 has 15 amino acids.

This rearrangement joins TRBV20-1 to TRBJ2-1; as DNA is missing, the TRBD2 call by TCRdb cannot be tested. This CDR3 has 14 residues. Germline lookup yields CDR1 DFQATT and CDR2 SNEGSKA (reference sequence). CDR3 protein: CSARPGLANSEQFF.

The chain joins TRBV29-1 to TRBJ2-5; without DNA, the TCRdb call of TRBD1 cannot be checked. Germline lookup yields CDR1 SQVTM and CDR2 ANQGSEA. The CDR3 runs to 14 residues. The CDR3 sequence: CSVGGTGDQETQYF.

This chain joins TRBV20-1 and TRBJ1-2. The germline gives CDR1 DFQATT, CDR2 SNEGSKA (reference sequence). The CDR3 sequence is 12 residues long. CDR3 amino acids: CSARGTDYGYTF.

The V gene is TRBV25-1, the J gene TRBJ2-1; the TRBD1 assignment by TCRdb is unverifiable without DNA. Germline CDR1 reads MGHDK; CDR2 reads SYGVNS. This CDR3 comprises 15 residues. The CDR3 reads CASSPGTPGQGEQFF.

This chain joins TRBV19 and TRBJ2-1; TCRdb designates TRBD2, a call that cannot be tested without DNA. CDR1 is LNHDA, CDR2 SQIVND, per germline (reference sequence). This CDR3 is 16 amino acids long. CDR3 residues: CASSMRAGIAYNEQFF.

This sequence joins TRBV12-3 or TRBV12-4 and TRBJ2-5; TCRdb outputs TRBD2, but without DNA this stays unchecked. CDR3 length: 16 residues. The CDR3 sequence: CASSPGVAGNGETQYF.

The chain uses TRBV12-3 or TRBV12-4 and TRBJ2-5; TCRdb outputs TRBD1, but without DNA this stays unchecked. This CDR3 has 13 amino acids. CDR3 amino acids: CASSLVEGVTQYF.

This sequence joins TRBV6-5 and TRBJ2-1. The germline gives CDR1 MNHEY, CDR2 SVGAGI. The length of the CDR3 is 11 residues. CDR3 loop: CASRRRGEQFF.

The rearrangement uses TRBV3-1 and TRBJ1-2; lacking DNA, the TRBD1 call made by TCRdb goes unchecked. Germline values: CDR1 LGHDT, CDR2 YNNKEL (reference sequence). The CDR3 sequence is 15 residues long. CDR3 in amino acids: CASSQEVQGFWGYTF.

V is TRBV12-3 or TRBV12-4 and J is TRBJ2-5; with no DNA, the TCRdb D assignment of TRBD1 cannot be verified. CDR3 length equals 13 residues. The chain's CDR3 is CASQDRGQETQYF.

The chain couples TRBV4-1 to TRBJ2-5; absent DNA, TCRdb's TRBD2 call cannot be checked. Germline CDR1 is MGHRA and CDR2 is YSYEKL. The CDR3 is 18 residues long. The CDR3 loop is CASSQVTSGRAPMETQYF.